This T cell receptor (beta chain) derives from a study of cytomegalovirus exposure and HLA in healthy donors. The primer mix had 60 Vbeta and 13 Jbeta primers. Clones were read by immunoSEQ multiplex PCR, and TCRdb kept only the in-frame ones, dropping some. The table includes about 160,000 clones, around 72% detected once. Findings of the study overall: Most observed TCR sequences were rare, whereas some public TCRs were detected in many donors.

Of note for this clone: As yet, its antigen is unknown.

The sequence came from a woman aged 40 to 50 in good health and CMV-seropositive. The sequencing sample was made of PBMCs.

The CDR3 reads CASSFNPGREKLFF. Written as DNA, the CDR3 is TGTGCCAGCAGCTTTAACCCAGGCCGAGAAAAACTGTTTTTT. This chain connects TRBV11-2 to TRBJ1-4; D remains ambiguous. The CDR3 extends over 14 amino acids. V gave up 3 bases and J gave up 8 bases, with 13 bases separating them. The germline V gene has CDR1 SGHAT and CDR2 FQNNGV.